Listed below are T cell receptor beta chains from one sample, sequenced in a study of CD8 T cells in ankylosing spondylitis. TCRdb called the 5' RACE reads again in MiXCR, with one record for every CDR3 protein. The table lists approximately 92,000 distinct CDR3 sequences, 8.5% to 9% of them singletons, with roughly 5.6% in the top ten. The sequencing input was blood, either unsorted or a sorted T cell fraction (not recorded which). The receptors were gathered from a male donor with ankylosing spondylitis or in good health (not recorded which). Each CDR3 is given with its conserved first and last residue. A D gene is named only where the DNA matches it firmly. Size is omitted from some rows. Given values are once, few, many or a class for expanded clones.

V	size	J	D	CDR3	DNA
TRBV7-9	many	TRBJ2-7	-	CASTRVGSYEQYF	TGTGCCAGCACCCGGGTAGGGAGCTACGAGCAGTACTTC
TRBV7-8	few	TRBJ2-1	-	CASSLIGGEQFF	TGTGCCAGCAGCCTTATCGGGGGTGAGCAGTTCTTC
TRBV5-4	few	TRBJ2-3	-	CASSLLGMDTQYF	TGTGCCAGCAGCTTGTTGGGCATGGATACGCAGTATTTT
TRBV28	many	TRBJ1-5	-	CASSLVRYSNQPQHF	TGTGCCAGCAGTTTAGTGCGTTATAGCAATCAGCCCCAGCATTTT
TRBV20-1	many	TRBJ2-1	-	CSARDPEKLGFDEQFF	TGCAGTGCTAGAGACCCCGAAAAACTAGGTTTCGATGAGCAGTTCTTC
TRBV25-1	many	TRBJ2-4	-	CASTGGGAKGNIQYF	TGTGCCAGCACCGGAGGGGGGGCAAAGGGGAACATTCAGTACTTC
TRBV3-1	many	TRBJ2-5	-	CASSQRETQYF	TGTGCCAGCAGCCAGCGGGAGACCCAGTACTTC
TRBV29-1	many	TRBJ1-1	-	CSVEVPANTEAFF	TGCAGCGTTGAAGTCCCAGCGAACACTGAAGCTTTCTTT
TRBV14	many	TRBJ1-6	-	CASSQDLQGSNSPLHF	TGTGCCAGCAGCCAAGATCTTCAGGGCAGTAATTCACCCCTCCACTTT
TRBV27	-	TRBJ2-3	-	CASSLRGSSTDTQYF	TGTGCCAGCAGCCTACGCGGATCTAGCACAGATACGCAGTATTTT
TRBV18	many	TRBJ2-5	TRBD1	CASSPTGVETQYF	TGTGCCAGCTCACCTACAGGGGTAGAGACCCAGTACTTC
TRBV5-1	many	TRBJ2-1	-	CASSLEYSGTNNEQFF	TGCGCCAGCAGCTTGGAATACAGCGGAACCAACAATGAGCAGTTCTTC
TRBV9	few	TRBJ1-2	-	CASSADMSGYTF	TGTGCCAGCAGCGCAGACATGAGTGGCTACACCTTC
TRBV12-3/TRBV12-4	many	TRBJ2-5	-	CASSLAPRLGETQYF	TGTGCCAGCAGTTTAGCGCCGAGACTAGGAGAGACCCAGTACTTC
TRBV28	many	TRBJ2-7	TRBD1	CASSAQGPPNLYEQYF	TGTGCCAGCAGTGCACAGGGGCCCCCTAACCTCTACGAGCAGTACTTC
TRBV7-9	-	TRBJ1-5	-	CASSLSSSNQPQHF	TGTGCCAGCAGCTTATCGAGTAGCAATCAGCCCCAGCATTTT
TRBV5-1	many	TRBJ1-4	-	CASSLEFEKLFF	TGCGCCAGCAGCTTAGAGTTCGAAAAACTGTTTTTT
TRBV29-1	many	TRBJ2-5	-	CSVEEGVRETQYF	TGCAGCGTTGAGGAGGGGGTCAGAGAGACCCAGTACTTC
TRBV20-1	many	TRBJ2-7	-	CSARDWRSSYEQYF	TGCAGTGCTAGAGATTGGCGGAGCTCCTACGAGCAGTACTTC
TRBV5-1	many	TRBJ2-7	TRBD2	CASSLAGGDREQYF	TGCGCCAGCAGCTTGGCCGGGGGGGATCGCGAGCAGTACTTC
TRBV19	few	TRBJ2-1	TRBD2	CASSIDGLATFF	TGTGCCAGTAGTATAGATGGACTAGCAACATTCTTC
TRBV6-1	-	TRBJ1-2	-	CASSEEFLYGYTF	TGTGCCAGCAGTGAAGAATTCTTATATGGCTACACCTTC
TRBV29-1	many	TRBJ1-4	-	CSVEQTGTGEKLFF	TGCAGCGTTGAACAGACAGGCACTGGCGAAAAACTGTTTTTT
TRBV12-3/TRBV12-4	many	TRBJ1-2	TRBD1	CASSLEGQAHYTF	TGTGCCAGCAGTTTAGAAGGACAGGCCCACTACACCTTC
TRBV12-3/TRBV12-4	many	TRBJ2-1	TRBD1	CASSARDRYNEQFF	TGTGCCAGCAGTGCCCGGGACAGGTACAATGAGCAGTTCTTC
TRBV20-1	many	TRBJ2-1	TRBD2	CSASSSGDHNEQFF	TGCAGTGCTAGTTCTAGCGGGGACCACAATGAGCAGTTCTTC
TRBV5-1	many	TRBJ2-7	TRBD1	CASSSTDRGSYEQYF	TGCGCCAGCAGCTCCACGGACAGGGGCTCCTACGAGCAGTACTTC
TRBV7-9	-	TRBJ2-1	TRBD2	CASTPPKPGGYNEQFF	TGTGCCAGCACCCCACCGAAACCGGGGGGATACAATGAGCAGTTCTTC
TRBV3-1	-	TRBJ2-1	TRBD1	CASSPGQGAHNEQFF	TGTGCCAGCAGCCCCGGACAGGGGGCTCACAATGAGCAGTTCTTC
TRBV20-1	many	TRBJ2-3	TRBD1	CSAREPQGFFTDTQYF	TGCAGTGCTAGAGAACCACAGGGGTTTTTTACAGATACGCAGTATTTT
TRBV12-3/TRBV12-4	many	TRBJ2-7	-	CASSLTSVGIVYEQYF	TGTGCCAGCAGTTTAACTTCTGTCGGTATCGTATACGAGCAGTACTTC
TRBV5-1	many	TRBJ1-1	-	CASNLGGGNTEAFF	TGCGCCAGCAACCTTGGCGGAGGGAACACTGAAGCTTTCTTT
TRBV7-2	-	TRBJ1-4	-	CASSFTRTRGEKLFF	TGTGCCAGCAGCTTTACACGGACGCGGGGCGAAAAACTGTTTTTT
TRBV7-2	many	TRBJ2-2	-	CASSLSTIENTGELFF	TGTGCCAGCAGCTTAAGTACTATCGAGAACACCGGGGAGCTGTTTTTT
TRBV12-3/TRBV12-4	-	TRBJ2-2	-	CASSLAEGGELFF	TGTGCCAGCAGTTTAGCGGAAGGAGGGGAGCTGTTTTTT
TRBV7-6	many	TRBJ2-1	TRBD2	CASSLGASGGAKQFF	TGTGCCAGCAGCTTAGGGGCTAGCGGGGGGGCAAAGCAGTTCTTC
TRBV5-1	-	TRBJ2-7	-	CASSLGGRYEQYF	TGCGCCAGCAGCCTAGGAGGTCGGTACGAGCAGTACTTC
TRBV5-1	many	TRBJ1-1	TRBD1	CASSNRDRLNTEAFF	TGCGCCAGCAGCAACAGGGACAGACTGAACACTGAAGCTTTCTTT
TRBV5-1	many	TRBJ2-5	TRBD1	CASSSAFMTQGARETQYF	TGCGCCAGCAGCAGCGCTTTTATGACACAGGGGGCCCGAGAGACCCAGTACTTC
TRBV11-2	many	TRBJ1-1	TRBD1	CASSLGVRGTEAFF	TGTGCCAGCAGCTTAGGCGTCAGGGGGACTGAAGCTTTCTTT
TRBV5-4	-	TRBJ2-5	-	CASSLAGGARGETQYF	TGTGCCAGCAGCTTGGCTGGCGGGGCAAGGGGGGAGACCCAGTACTTC
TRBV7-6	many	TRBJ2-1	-	CASSLLGPSSYNEQFF	TGTGCCAGCAGCTTATTGGGACCGTCCTCCTACAATGAGCAGTTCTTC
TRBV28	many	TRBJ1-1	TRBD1	CASSPPQGTEAFF	TGTGCCAGCAGTCCGCCACAGGGGACTGAAGCTTTCTTT
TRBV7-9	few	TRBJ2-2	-	CASSPVGDTGELFF	TGTGCCAGCAGCCCCGTGGGAGACACCGGGGAGCTGTTTTTT
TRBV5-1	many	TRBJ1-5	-	CASSLLGHGNQPQHF	TGCGCCAGCAGCTTATTGGGGCATGGCAATCAGCCCCAGCATTTT
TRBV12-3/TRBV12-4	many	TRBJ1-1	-	CASSFSAPGVTEAFF	TGTGCCAGCAGTTTTTCGGCCCCGGGGGTCACTGAAGCTTTCTTT